These T cell receptor beta chains were read from a single sample in a study of cytomegalovirus exposure and HLA in healthy donors. Assay: immunoSEQ multiplex PCR; the TCRdb copy retains only in-frame clones and omits some. The sample yields 150,000 to 200,000 clones, more than 9.5% seen once. Sequencing was performed on PBMCs. The receptors shown here come from a man aged 50-59 years in good health and CMV-seropositive. Both conserved end residues are part of each CDR3. D genes are given only for firm matches. For some rows the clone size is stated as once, few or many, or as a class when expanded; others skip it.

CDR3 protein	CDR3 DNA	J gene	V gene	clone size	D gene
CASSPTSGGANEQFF	TGTGCCAGCAGCCCGACTAGCGGGGGGGCGAATGAGCAGTTCTTC	TRBJ2-1	TRBV5-4	-	TRBD2
CASSLEGAGKETQYF	TGCGCCAGCAGCTTGGAAGGGGCGGGGAAAGAGACCCAGTACTTC	TRBJ2-5	TRBV5-1	-	-
CASSEVTGVALKLNGTVF	TGTGCCAGCTCAGAAGTAACAGGGGTGGCACTGAAGCTCAACGGGACGGTCTTT	TRBJ1-1	TRBV18	once	TRBD1
CASSAVQSYNEQFF	TGTGCCAGCAGTGCAGTCCAGTCCTACAATGAGCAGTTCTTC	TRBJ2-1	TRBV25-1	-	-
CASSLARTGRRGYTF	TGTGCCAGCAGCTTAGCGCGGACAGGACGCCGCGGCTACACCTTC	TRBJ1-2	TRBV7-8	few	TRBD1
CASSEQALNTEAFF	TGTGCCAGCAGTGAACAGGCTTTGAACACTGAAGCTTTCTTT	TRBJ1-1	TRBV6-1	few	-
CASSLFRDSSYEQYF	TGTGCCAGCAGCCTTTTCCGGGACAGCTCCTACGAGCAGTACTTC	TRBJ2-7	TRBV2	few	TRBD1
CASSGGGGLATEAFF	TGTGCCAGCAGCGGAGGTGGGGGCCTTGCCACTGAAGCTTTCTTT	TRBJ1-1	TRBV5-6	-	-
CASSSTGTGKVYGYTF	TGTGCCAGCAGTTCCACCGGGACAGGGAAAGTATATGGCTACACCTTC	TRBJ1-2	TRBV5-6	few	TRBD1
CASSPGQQPQHF	TGTGCCAGCAGCCCGGGACAGCAGCCCCAGCATTTT	TRBJ1-5	TRBV7-8	-	TRBD1
CASSLEGPYNSPLHF	TGTGCCAGCAGCTTGGAGGGGCCCTATAATTCACCCCTCCACTTT	TRBJ1-6	TRBV5-4	few	-
CASSLGRSGGHEQYF	TGTGCCAGCAGCTTAGGTAGGAGCGGGGGACACGAGCAGTACTTC	TRBJ2-7	TRBV11-3	few	TRBD2
CASSYSFTPEETQYF	TGTGCCAGCAGTTACTCATTTACACCGGAGGAGACCCAGTACTTC	TRBJ2-5	TRBV6-5	-	-
CASGTSRNIQYF	TGTGCCAGCGGGACTAGTAGAAACATTCAGTACTTC	TRBJ2-4	TRBV27	few	TRBD2
CATSIGGKGTFVGYTF	TGTGCCACCAGCATAGGGGGCAAGGGGACTTTCGTGGGCTACACCTTC	TRBJ1-2	TRBV15	few	TRBD1
CASSLGYNYGYTF	TGTGCCAGCAGTTTGGGCTATAACTATGGCTACACCTTC	TRBJ1-2	TRBV27	few	-
CASTRPGGTEAFF	TGTGCCAGCACCCGCCCCGGCGGCACTGAAGCTTTCTTT	TRBJ1-1	TRBV28	-	-
CASRGQGIYNEQFF	TGTGCCAGTAGGGGACAGGGGATCTACAATGAGCAGTTCTTC	TRBJ2-1	TRBV19	-	TRBD1
CASSIAGRVDGYTF	TGTGCCAGTAGTATAGCGGGCAGGGTGGATGGCTACACCTTC	TRBJ1-2	TRBV19	-	-
CASSVLAGDTDTQYF	TGTGCCAGCAGCGTCCTAGCGGGGGACACAGATACGCAGTATTTT	TRBJ2-3	TRBV9	few	TRBD2
CASTTGAYNEQFF	TGTGCCAGCACGACAGGGGCCTACAATGAGCAGTTCTTC	TRBJ2-1	TRBV5-4	few	TRBD1
CASSSRETQYF	TGTGCCAGCAGCTCTCGGGAGACCCAGTACTTC	TRBJ2-5	TRBV7-2	-	-
CSVVAGAHAEQYF	TGCAGCGTTGTGGCAGGGGCGCATGCCGAGCAGTACTTC	TRBJ2-7	TRBV29-1	-	-
CASSRGSTDTQYF	TGCGCCAGCAGTCGGGGGAGCACAGATACGCAGTATTTT	TRBJ2-3	TRBV5-1	-	-
CASSPVSGYTGELFF	TGTGCCAGCTCACCAGTCTCAGGTTACACCGGGGAGCTGTTTTTT	TRBJ2-2	TRBV18	-	-
CASSVDRVSTGELFF	TGTGCCAGTAGTGTCGACAGGGTATCAACCGGGGAGCTGTTTTTT	TRBJ2-2	TRBV19	few	TRBD1
CASSLRLAGGGETQYF	TGTGCCAGCAGCCTTCGACTAGCGGGGGGAGGTGAGACCCAGTACTTC	TRBJ2-5	TRBV5-4	-	TRBD2
CASSIKTGTGAGEQYF	TGTGCCAGTAGTATAAAAACCGGGACAGGGGCTGGCGAGCAGTACTTC	TRBJ2-7	TRBV19	few	TRBD1